These T cell receptor beta chains were read from a single sample in a study of T-cell reconstitution after alpha-beta-depleted transplantation in children. Each CDR3 protein is one row after TCRdb ran MiXCR on the PCR reads. This table has about 200,000 distinct CDR3 sequences, 6.3% appearing once. The source material was PBMCs, sampled before TCRalphabeta/CD19-depleted stem cell transplant. All receptors come from a girl in the first two years of life with combined immunodeficiency, due to receive a stem cell transplant. Each CDR3 is given with its conserved first and last residue. The D gene is left open where the match is weak. Some rows mark clone size as missing; the rest say once, few, many or name a class of expanded clone.

J: TRBJ1-1; V: TRBV7-9; D: TRBD1; size: many; DNA: TGTGCCAGCAGCTCTAGGGACAGGTCGCTTGAAGCTTTCTTT; CDR3: CASSSRDRSLEAFF
J: TRBJ1-3; V: TRBV7-9; D: -; size: many; DNA: TGTGCCAGCAGCTTTAAGGATTCTGGAAACACCATATATTTT; CDR3: CASSFKDSGNTIYF
J: TRBJ2-2; V: TRBV20-1; D: TRBD1; size: many; DNA: TGCAGTGCTATCCGGACAGGAGCTGTGAACACCGGGGAGCTGTTTTTT; CDR3: CSAIRTGAVNTGELFF
J: TRBJ2-5; V: TRBV15; D: -; size: many; DNA: TGTGCCACCAGCAGACCCTCCGACAGGAGCCAAGAGACCCAGTACTTC; CDR3: CATSRPSDRSQETQYF
J: TRBJ2-2; V: TRBV20-1; D: TRBD2; size: -; DNA: TGCAGTGCTAGCCGGGACTATAACACCGGGGAGCTGTTTTTT; CDR3: CSASRDYNTGELFF
J: TRBJ1-5; V: TRBV7-9; D: -; size: many; DNA: TGTGCCAGCTGGGGTGGGGGGAATCAGCCCCAGCATTTT; CDR3: CASWGGGNQPQHF
J: TRBJ2-2; V: TRBV11-3; D: TRBD2; size: -; DNA: TGTGCCAGCAGCTCAAGACTAGCGGGGGACACCGGGGAGCTGTTTTTT; CDR3: CASSSRLAGDTGELFF
J: TRBJ2-1; V: TRBV24-1; D: TRBD2; size: many; DNA: TGTGCCACCAGTGATTTAGCGGGAGATAAAGATGAGCAGTTCTTC; CDR3: CATSDLAGDKDEQFF
J: TRBJ1-4; V: TRBV5-1; D: -; size: many; DNA: TGCGCCAGCAGCCGGGGAACAACTAATGAAAAACTGTTTTTT; CDR3: CASSRGTTNEKLFF
J: TRBJ2-1; V: TRBV12-3/TRBV12-4; D: TRBD2; size: many; DNA: TGTGCCAGCAGTTCCGTCCCGGGGGGACTCTACAATGAGCAGTTCTTC; CDR3: CASSSVPGGLYNEQFF
J: TRBJ2-1; V: TRBV7-6; D: -; size: -; DNA: TGTGCCAGCAGCCCCCTGATGACTGGATACAATGAGCAGTTCTTC; CDR3: CASSPLMTGYNEQFF
J: TRBJ2-7; V: TRBV10-3; D: -; size: many; DNA: TGTGCCATCAGTGAGACGCGTGGCTCCAGCTACGAGCAGTACTTC; CDR3: CAISETRGSSYEQYF
J: TRBJ2-5; V: TRBV7-2; D: TRBD2; size: -; DNA: TGTGCCAGCAGCTCCCCCGGGGGAGGGGAGACCCAGTACTTC; CDR3: CASSSPGGGETQYF
J: TRBJ1-1; V: TRBV29-1; D: TRBD1; size: many; DNA: TGCAGCGTTGAAGATCTCCCGGGACAGGGAGCTTTCTTT; CDR3: CSVEDLPGQGAFF
J: TRBJ2-3; V: TRBV7-2; D: -; size: -; DNA: TGTGCCAGCAGCTTGGTTGAGGGCACAGATACGCAGTATTTT; CDR3: CASSLVEGTDTQYF
J: TRBJ2-2; V: TRBV7-2; D: -; size: many; DNA: TGTGCCAGCAGCCCTGCTCCAACCGGGGAGCTGTTTTTT; CDR3: CASSPAPTGELFF
J: TRBJ2-7; V: TRBV4-1; D: TRBD1; size: many; DNA: TGCGCCAGCAGCCTTGGGACAGGGGCGGCCTACGAGCAGTACTTC; CDR3: CASSLGTGAAYEQYF
J: TRBJ2-7; V: TRBV30; D: -; size: -; DNA: TGTGCCTGGAGTGTACCAAAAGACGAGCAGTACTTC; CDR3: CAWSVPKDEQYF
J: TRBJ2-3; V: TRBV6-5; D: -; size: many; DNA: TGTGCCAGCAGTTACTCGGACAGACCTAGCACAGATACGCAGTATTTT; CDR3: CASSYSDRPSTDTQYF
J: TRBJ2-2; V: TRBV29-1; D: -; size: many; DNA: TGCAGCGTTGGTGTCACCGGGGAGCTGTTTTTT; CDR3: CSVGVTGELFF
J: TRBJ2-7; V: TRBV7-9; D: -; size: many; DNA: TGTGCCAGCAGCTTAGCCAACAGACAGATCTACGAGCAGTACTTC; CDR3: CASSLANRQIYEQYF
J: TRBJ2-3; V: TRBV7-6; D: TRBD2; size: many; DNA: TGTGCCAGCAGTTTGGGGACTAGGGGTACAGATACGCAGTATTTT; CDR3: CASSLGTRGTDTQYF
J: TRBJ2-3; V: TRBV12-3/TRBV12-4; D: TRBD2; size: few; DNA: TGTGCCAGCAGTTTTATTCGACTAGCCGTATTCACAGATACGCAGTATTTT; CDR3: CASSFIRLAVFTDTQYF
J: TRBJ2-2; V: TRBV12-3/TRBV12-4; D: TRBD1; size: many; DNA: TGTGCCAGCAGCCACGGGACAGTGTCCGGGGAGCTGTTTTTT; CDR3: CASSHGTVSGELFF
J: TRBJ2-2; V: TRBV11-2; D: -; size: many; DNA: TGTGCCAGCGACCGATCTGTAGGGCAGGGCGGCGCCGGGGAGCTGTTTTTT; CDR3: CASDRSVGQGGAGELFF
J: TRBJ2-1; V: TRBV5-1; D: -; size: many; DNA: TGCGCCAGCAGCTTGGGCGTGAGTGCCTACAATGAGCAGTTCTTC; CDR3: CASSLGVSAYNEQFF
J: TRBJ2-7; V: TRBV12-3/TRBV12-4; D: -; size: many; DNA: TGTGCCAGCAGTTTATGGCTAAACTACGAGCAGTACTTC; CDR3: CASSLWLNYEQYF
J: TRBJ2-7; V: TRBV2; D: -; size: many; DNA: TGTGCCAGCAGTGAAGACGGGGGCAGGGAGATACCTTACGAGCAGTACTTC; CDR3: CASSEDGGREIPYEQYF
J: TRBJ2-7; V: TRBV15; D: TRBD1; size: many; DNA: TGTGCCACCAGCACAGGACAGGGGTTCTACGAGCAGTACTTC; CDR3: CATSTGQGFYEQYF
J: TRBJ2-1; V: TRBV7-9; D: TRBD2; size: many; DNA: TGTGCCCACGGGCTAGCGGGAGGCTATGAGCAGTTCTTC; CDR3: CAHGLAGGYEQFF
J: TRBJ2-7; V: TRBV5-5; D: TRBD1; size: many; DNA: TGTGCCAGCAGCTTGGGAGGGGGCGATGTGTACGAGCAGTACTTC; CDR3: CASSLGGGDVYEQYF
J: TRBJ2-7; V: TRBV28; D: -; size: many; DNA: TGTGCCAGCAGTCCCCCGCACAGATACCCTTACGAGCAGTACTTC; CDR3: CASSPPHRYPYEQYF
J: TRBJ2-1; V: TRBV4-3; D: TRBD2; size: -; DNA: TGCGCCAGCAGCCAAGTGGGACTAGTCAACGAGCAGTTCTTC; CDR3: CASSQVGLVNEQFF
J: TRBJ2-1; V: TRBV12-3/TRBV12-4; D: TRBD2; size: few; DNA: TGTGCCAGCAGTCCGATGACTAGCGGGACCGTTGAGCAGTTCTTC; CDR3: CASSPMTSGTVEQFF
J: TRBJ2-7; V: TRBV27; D: -; size: few; DNA: TGTGCCAGCAGTATCCGACGAGTTTCAACCTCCTACGAGCAGTACTTC; CDR3: CASSIRRVSTSYEQYF
J: TRBJ2-7; V: TRBV29-1; D: TRBD1; size: many; DNA: TGCAGCGTTGAACAGGGGGCTCCCTACGAGCAGTACTTC; CDR3: CSVEQGAPYEQYF
J: TRBJ2-3; V: TRBV10-3; D: -; size: many; DNA: TGTGCCATCAGTGCCAGCGCAGGAGATACGCAGTATTTT; CDR3: CAISASAGDTQYF
J: TRBJ2-1; V: TRBV4-1; D: -; size: many; DNA: TGCGCCAGCAGAAGTCGGGCTGGCCCCTACAATGAGCAGTTCTTC; CDR3: CASRSRAGPYNEQFF
J: TRBJ2-7; V: TRBV7-8; D: TRBD1; size: -; DNA: TGTGCCAGCAGCTCAGGACAGGGTTACCACGAGCAGTACTTC; CDR3: CASSSGQGYHEQYF
J: TRBJ2-2; V: TRBV11-2; D: -; size: many; DNA: TGTGCCAGCAGTCACGGTGGGGGGGAGCTGTTTTTT; CDR3: CASSHGGGELFF
J: TRBJ2-4; V: TRBV20-1; D: -; size: many; DNA: TGCAGTGCCCAGGGGCCGTACTTC; CDR3: CSAQGPYF
J: TRBJ2-1; V: TRBV4-3; D: TRBD1; size: many; DNA: TGCGCCAGCAGCCCACGGGACAGGGGGCCCCGCTCCTACAATGAGCAGTTCTTC; CDR3: CASSPRDRGPRSYNEQFF
J: TRBJ1-3; V: TRBV7-9; D: -; size: many; DNA: TGTGCCAGCAGCTTAGCATTGCGGGGGCCGGATGGAAACACCATATATTTT; CDR3: CASSLALRGPDGNTIYF
J: TRBJ2-1; V: TRBV5-6; D: TRBD2; size: many; DNA: TGTGCCAGCAGCTTGCTCTCGGGGACTAGCAGCGATGAGCAGTTCTTC; CDR3: CASSLLSGTSSDEQFF
J: TRBJ2-1; V: TRBV7-6; D: TRBD1; size: many; DNA: TGTGCCGTCCATTCCGGACAGGGTGGCCATGAGCAGTTCTTC; CDR3: CAVHSGQGGHEQFF
J: TRBJ1-5; V: TRBV27; D: -; size: many; DNA: TGTGCCAGCAGACTTCTGGGCGGGAGCAATCAGCCCCAGCATTTT; CDR3: CASRLLGGSNQPQHF